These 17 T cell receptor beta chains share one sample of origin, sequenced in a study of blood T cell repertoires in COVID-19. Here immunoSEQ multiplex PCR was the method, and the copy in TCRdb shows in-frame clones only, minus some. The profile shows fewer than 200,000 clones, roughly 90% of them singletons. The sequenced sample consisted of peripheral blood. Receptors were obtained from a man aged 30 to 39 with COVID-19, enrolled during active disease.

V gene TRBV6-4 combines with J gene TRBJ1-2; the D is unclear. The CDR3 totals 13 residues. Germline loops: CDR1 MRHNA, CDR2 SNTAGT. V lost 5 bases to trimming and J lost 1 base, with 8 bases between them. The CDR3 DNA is TGTGCCAGCAGTAAGGAGGGTAACTATGGCTACACCTTC. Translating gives CASSKEGNYGYTF.

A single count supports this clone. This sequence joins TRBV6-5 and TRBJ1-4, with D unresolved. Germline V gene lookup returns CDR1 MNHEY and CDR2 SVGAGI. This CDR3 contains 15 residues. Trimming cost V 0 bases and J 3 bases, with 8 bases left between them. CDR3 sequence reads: CASSYSFIPNEKLFF. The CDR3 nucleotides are TGTGCCAGCAGTTACTCGTTCATCCCTAATGAAAAACTGTTTTTT.

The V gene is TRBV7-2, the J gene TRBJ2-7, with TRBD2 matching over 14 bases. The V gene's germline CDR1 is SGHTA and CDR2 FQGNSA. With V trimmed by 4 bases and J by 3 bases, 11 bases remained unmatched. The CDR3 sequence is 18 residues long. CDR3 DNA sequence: TGTGCCAGCAGCTGGACTAGCGGGGGGCCCTCGGAAATCTACGAGCAGTACTTC. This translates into CASSWTSGGPSEIYEQYF.

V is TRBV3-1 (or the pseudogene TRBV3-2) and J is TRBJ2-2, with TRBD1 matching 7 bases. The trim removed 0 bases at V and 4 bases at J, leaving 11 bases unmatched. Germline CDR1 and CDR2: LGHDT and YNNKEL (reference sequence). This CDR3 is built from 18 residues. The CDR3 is CASSQDCSRGQTTGELFF. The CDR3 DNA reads TGTGCCAGCAGCCAAGACTGCAGTCGGGGACAGACCACCGGGGAGCTGTTTTTT.

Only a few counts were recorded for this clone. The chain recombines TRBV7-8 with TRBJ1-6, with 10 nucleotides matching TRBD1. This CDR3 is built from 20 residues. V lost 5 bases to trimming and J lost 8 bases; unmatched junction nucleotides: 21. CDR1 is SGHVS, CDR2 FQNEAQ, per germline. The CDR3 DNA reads TGTGCCAGCAGCCCGAGCCGCCGCGGACAGGGGGGTCCAATCTATTCACCCCTCCACTTT. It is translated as CASSPSRRGQGGPIYSPLHF. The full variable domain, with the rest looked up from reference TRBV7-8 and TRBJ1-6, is GAGVSQSPRYKVAKRGQDVALRCDPISGHVSLFWYQQALGQGPEFLTYFQNEAQLDKSGLPSDRFFAERPEGSVSTLKIQRTQQEDSAVYLCASSPSRRGQGGPIYSPLHFGNGTRLTVT.

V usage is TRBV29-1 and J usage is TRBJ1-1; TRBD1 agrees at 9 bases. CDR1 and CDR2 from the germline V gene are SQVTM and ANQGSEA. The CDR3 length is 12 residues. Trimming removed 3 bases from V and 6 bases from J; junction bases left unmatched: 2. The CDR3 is CSVEGQGAEAFF. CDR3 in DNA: TGCAGCGTTGAGGGACAGGGCGCTGAAGCTTTCTTT.

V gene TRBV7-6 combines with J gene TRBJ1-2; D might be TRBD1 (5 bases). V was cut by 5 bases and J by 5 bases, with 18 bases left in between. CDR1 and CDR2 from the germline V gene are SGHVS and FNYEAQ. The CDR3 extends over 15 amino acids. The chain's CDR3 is CASSPLPVTEYGYTF. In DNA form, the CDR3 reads TGTGCCAGCAGCCCACTACCGGTGACAGAATATGGCTACACCTTC.

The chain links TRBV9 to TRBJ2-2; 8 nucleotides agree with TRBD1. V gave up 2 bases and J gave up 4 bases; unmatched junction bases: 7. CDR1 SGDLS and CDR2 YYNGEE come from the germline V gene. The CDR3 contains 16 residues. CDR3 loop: CASSVSGGSGTGELFF. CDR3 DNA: TGTGCCAGCAGCGTCTCAGGGGGCTCGGGCACCGGGGAGCTGTTTTTT.

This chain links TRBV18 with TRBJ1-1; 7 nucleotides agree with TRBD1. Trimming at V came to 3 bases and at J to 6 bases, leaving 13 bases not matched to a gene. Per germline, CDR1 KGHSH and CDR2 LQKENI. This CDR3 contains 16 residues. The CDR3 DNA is TGTGCCAGCTCACCGCCATCAGGGGGTGGGATCGCTGAAGCTTTCTTT. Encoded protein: CASSPPSGGGIAEAFF. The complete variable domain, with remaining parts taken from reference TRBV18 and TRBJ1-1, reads NAGVMQNPRHLVRRRGQEARLRCSPMKGHSHVYWYRQLPEEGLKFMVYLQKENIIDESGMPKERFSAEFPKEGPSILRIQQVVRGDSAAYFCASSPPSGGGIAEAFFGQGTRLTVV.

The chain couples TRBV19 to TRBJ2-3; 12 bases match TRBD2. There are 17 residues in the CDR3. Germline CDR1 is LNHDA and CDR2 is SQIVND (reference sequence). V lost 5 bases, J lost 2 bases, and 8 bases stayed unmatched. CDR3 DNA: TGTGCCAGTAGTCCCCGACTAGCGGGGGCCCCCACAGATACGCAGTATTTT. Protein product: CASSPRLAGAPTDTQYF.

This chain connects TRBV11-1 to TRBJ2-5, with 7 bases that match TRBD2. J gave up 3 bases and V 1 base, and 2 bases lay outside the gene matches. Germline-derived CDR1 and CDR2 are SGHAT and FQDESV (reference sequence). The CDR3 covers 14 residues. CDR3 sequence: CASSLGGGEETQYF. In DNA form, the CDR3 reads TGTGCCAGCAGCTTAGGGGGAGGGGAAGAGACCCAGTACTTC.

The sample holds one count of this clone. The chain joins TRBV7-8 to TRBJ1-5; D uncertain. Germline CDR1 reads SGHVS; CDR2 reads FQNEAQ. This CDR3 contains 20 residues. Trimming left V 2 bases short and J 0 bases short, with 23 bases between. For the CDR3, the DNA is TGTGCCAGCAGCTTACTAGGGAGTGAGTCGGCAACCCTTAGCAATCAGCCCCAGCATTTT. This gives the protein CASSLLGSESATLSNQPQHF. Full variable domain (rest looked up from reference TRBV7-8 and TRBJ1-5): GAGVSQSPRYKVAKRGQDVALRCDPISGHVSLFWYQQALGQGPEFLTYFQNEAQLDKSGLPSDRFFAERPEGSVSTLKIQRTQQEDSAVYLCASSLLGSESATLSNQPQHFGDGTRLSIL.

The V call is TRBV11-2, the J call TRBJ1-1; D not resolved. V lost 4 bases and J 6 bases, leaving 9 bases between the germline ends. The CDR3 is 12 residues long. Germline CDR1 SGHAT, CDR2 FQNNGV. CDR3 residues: CASSSVEAEAFF. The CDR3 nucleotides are TGTGCCAGCAGCTCAGTAGAGGCTGAAGCTTTCTTT. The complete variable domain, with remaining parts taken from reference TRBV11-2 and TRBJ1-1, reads EAGVAQSPRYKIIEKRQSVAFWCNPISGHATLYWYQQILGQGPKLLIQFQNNGVVDDSQLPKDRFSAERLKGVDSTLKIQPAKLEDSAVYLCASSSVEAEAFFGQGTRLTVV.

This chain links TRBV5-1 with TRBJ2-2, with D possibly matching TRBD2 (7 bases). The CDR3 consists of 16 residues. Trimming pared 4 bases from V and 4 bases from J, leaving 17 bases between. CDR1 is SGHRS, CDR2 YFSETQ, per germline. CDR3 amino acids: CASSPLRGGGTGELFF. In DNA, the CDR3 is TGCGCCAGCAGCCCATTGCGGGGAGGGGGCACCGGGGAGCTGTTTTTT.

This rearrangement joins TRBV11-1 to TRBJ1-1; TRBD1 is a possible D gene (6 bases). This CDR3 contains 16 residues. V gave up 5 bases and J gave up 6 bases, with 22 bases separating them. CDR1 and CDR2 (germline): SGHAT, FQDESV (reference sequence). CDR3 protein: CASSLRLISTGPEAFF. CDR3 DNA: TGTGCCAGCAGCCTACGGCTAATCAGTACAGGGCCTGAAGCTTTCTTT.

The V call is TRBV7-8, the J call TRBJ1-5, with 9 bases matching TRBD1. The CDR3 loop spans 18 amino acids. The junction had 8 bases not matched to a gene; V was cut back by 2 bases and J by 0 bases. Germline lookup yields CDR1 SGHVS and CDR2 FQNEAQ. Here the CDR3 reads CASSLNRGHLNSNQPQHF. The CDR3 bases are TGTGCCAGCAGCTTAAACAGGGGGCACTTGAATAGCAATCAGCCCCAGCATTTT.

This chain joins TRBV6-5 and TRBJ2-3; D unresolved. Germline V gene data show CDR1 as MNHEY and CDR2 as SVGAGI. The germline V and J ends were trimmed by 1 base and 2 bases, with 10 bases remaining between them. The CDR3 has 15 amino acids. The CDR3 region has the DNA TGTGCCAGCAGTTACTTCGGAGCTGTCACAGATACGCAGTATTTT. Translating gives CASSYFGAVTDTQYF.